Following are 10 T cell receptor beta chains from one sample sequenced in a study of T cell clusters in autoimmune cytopenias. TRB rearrangements were amplified by touch-down multiplex PCR with mixed TRB-A/B primers. TCRdb reprocessed the multiplex PCR reads, keeping one entry per CDR3 protein, no DNA. The table lists some 5,600 distinct CDR3 sequences. Each sample's input was 250 ng genomic DNA, 35,000 to 40,000 genome equivalents. These data also formed part of another study, on T cell repertoires in aging, cancer and after chemotherapy.

What was sequenced was peripheral blood. These receptor sequences come from a human donor in good health.

The chain joins TRBV19 to TRBJ2-3; TCRdb returns TRBD2, unconfirmable since there is no DNA. The CDR3 is 16 residues long. CDR1 and CDR2 (germline): LNHDA, SQIVND (reference sequence). The CDR3 loop is CASSMASGSDTDTQYF.

Considering frequency, this clonotype is medium-sized. The rearrangement links TRBV6-5 to TRBJ2-4; with no DNA, the TCRdb D assignment of TRBD1 cannot be verified. Germline-derived CDR1 and CDR2 are MNHEY and SVGAGI. The CDR3 contains 14 residues. CDR3 amino acids: CASKPGQGRNIQYF.

This clonotype shows up as medium-sized (0.01 to 0.1%) by frequency. The gene calls are TRBV29-1 and TRBJ2-1; the D gene TCRdb calls, TRBD2, cannot be checked with no DNA. This CDR3 comprises 17 residues. Germline V gene sequence: CDR1 SQVTM, CDR2 ANQGSEA. The CDR3 sequence: CSVEGFGRGSSYNEQFF.

Measured by frequency, this clonotype is medium-sized (0.01 to 0.1%). The CDR3 reads CASSIAGTGVTEAFF. The chain is built from TRBV19 and TRBJ1-1; TCRdb selects TRBD1, and the lack of DNA leaves this call unchecked. CDR3 size: 15 residues. Germline V gene sequence: CDR1 LNHDA, CDR2 SQIVND (reference sequence).

This clonotype counts as medium-sized by frequency. V and J are TRBV30 and TRBJ2-7; TCRdb's D call of TRBD1 is untestable without DNA. Germline V CDR1 and CDR2: GTSNPN, SVGIG (reference sequence). CDR3 size: 13 residues. The CDR3: CAWSFTGIGEQYF.

Its frequency marks this clonotype as medium-sized (0.01 to 0.1%). The chain combines TRBV6-5 with TRBJ1-1; the D gene TCRdb calls, TRBD1, cannot be checked with no DNA. The CDR3 contains 13 residues. Germline V gives CDR1 MNHEY, CDR2 SVGAGI. The CDR3 spells CASSWTVNTEAFF.

This clonotype is called medium-sized (0.01 to 0.1%) based on its frequency. The gene calls are TRBV30 and TRBJ1-5; TCRdb names TRBD1, which stays unverified in the absence of DNA. CDR3 length: 14 amino acids. Germline V lookup: CDR1 GTSNPN, CDR2 SVGIG (reference sequence). Here the CDR3 reads CAWSVGGSGQPQHF.

This chain connects TRBV6-4 to TRBJ2-3; TCRdb returns TRBD2, unconfirmable since there is no DNA. The CDR3 extends over 16 amino acids. Germline CDR1 reads MRHNA; CDR2 reads SNTAGT. CDR3 sequence: CASSSGAGGRGDTQYF.

This chain uses TRBV11-3 with TRBJ1-2; no DNA is available, so the TRBD1 call from TCRdb remains unchecked. Germline CDR1 SGHNT, CDR2 YENEEA. CDR3 length: 14 residues. The CDR3 sequence is CASSFVGHVSGYTF.

The chain's CDR3 is CASSQARSEAFF. The chain employs TRBV10-2 and TRBJ1-1; TCRdb names TRBD1, which stays unverified in the absence of DNA. CDR3 length: 12 residues. Germline CDR1 reads WSHSY; CDR2 reads SAAADI.